A single sample gave rise to the 28 T cell receptor beta chains below, sequenced in a study of T cell responses to AZD1222 COVID-19 vaccine. Only in-frame clones appear in the TCRdb table, and some are missing; sequencing was by immunoSEQ multiplex PCR. The sample carries fewer than 180,000 clones, 94% recorded once. Sequencing used peripheral blood, obtained on day 0 of AZD1222 vaccination. The receptors originated from an adult in good health.

The chain joins TRBV6-5 to TRBJ1-6; the match to TRBD1 covers 7 bases. The CDR3 sequence is 15 residues long. CDR1 and CDR2 (germline): MNHEY, SVGAGI. The J segment lost 4 bases and the V segment lost 7 bases, leaving 7 bases of the junction unmatched. The CDR3 region is CASTYMTGYNSPLHF. For the CDR3, the DNA is TGTGCCAGCACGTACATGACAGGGTATAATTCACCCCTCCACTTT.

The V call is TRBV9, the J call TRBJ2-7; the match to TRBD2 covers 10 bases. The V and J ends lost 2 bases and 4 bases, in that order; junction bases with no gene match: 9. This CDR3 spans 16 amino acids. Germline CDR1 is SGDLS and CDR2 is YYNGEE. CDR3 DNA sequence: TGTGCCAGCAGCGTGGCGCAGCGGGAGGGCCGGTACGAGCAGTACGTC. Protein sequence: CASSVAQREGRYEQYV.

This chain links TRBV4-3 with TRBJ1-6; D not certain. The CDR3 runs to 18 residues. Germline V CDR1 and CDR2: LGHNA, YSLEER. Trimming cost V 0 bases and J 5 bases, with 17 bases left between them. The CDR3 DNA sequence: TGCGCCAGCAGCCAAGATCTCTCCGCCTGGACGAATAATTCACCCCTCCACTTT. Translation: CASSQDLSAWTNNSPLHF.

The chain recombines TRBV11-1 with TRBJ2-1; 12 bases line up with TRBD2. With V trimmed by 5 bases and J by 5 bases, 4 bases remained unmatched. The germline gives CDR1 SGHAT, CDR2 FQDESV (reference sequence). This CDR3 comprises 15 residues. Here the CDR3 reads CASSRRLAGDNEQFF. DNA for the CDR3: TGTGCCAGCAGCCGCCGACTAGCGGGGGACAATGAGCAGTTCTTC.

This clone was recorded only once. The chain is built from TRBV7-9 and TRBJ1-2; D is ambiguous. Deletions cut 4 bases from V and 8 bases from J, with 11 bases between. The CDR3 loop spans 12 amino acids. CDR1 SEHNR and CDR2 FQNEAQ come from the germline V gene (reference sequence). CDR3 protein: CASSSSVEGYTF. In nucleotides, the CDR3 is TGTGCCAGCAGCTCGAGCGTCGAAGGCTACACCTTC.

This chain joins TRBV7-6 and TRBJ1-4, with D possibly TRBD1 on 5 matching bases. CDR3 length: 15 amino acids. The V and J ends lost 1 base and 8 bases respectively, with 14 bases between them. The germline CDR1 and CDR2 sequences are SGHVS and FNYEAQ. The CDR3: CASSLGGWGREKLFF. The CDR3 nucleotides are TGTGCCAGCAGCTTAGGTGGTTGGGGACGAGAAAAACTGTTTTTT.

The V and J genes are TRBV5-6 and TRBJ1-1; possible D gene TRBD1, 5 bases. Germline-derived CDR1 and CDR2 are SGHDT and YYEEEE. CDR3 length equals 15 residues. V lost 4 bases to trimming and J lost 1 base, with 14 bases between them. CDR3 DNA: TGTGCCAGCAGCCTAGTCGGGGGGTGGAACACTGAAGCTTTCTTT. Translation gives CASSLVGGWNTEAFF.

The chain has TRBV7-2 and TRBJ1-1; D gene uncertain. The CDR3 contains 11 residues. Germline V CDR1 and CDR2: SGHTA, FQGNSA. Trimming cost V 4 bases and J 7 bases, with 7 bases left between them. The CDR3 region is CASSSAIEAFF. The CDR3 coding sequence is TGTGCCAGCAGCTCCGCAATTGAAGCTTTCTTT.

This chain connects TRBV28 to TRBJ2-5; the D call may be TRBD1 or TRBD2 (6 bases each). CDR3 length: 15 amino acids. The V end lost 3 bases, the J end lost 5 bases, and 16 bases lay between the germline ends. The germline V gene encodes CDR1 MDHEN and CDR2 SYDVKM. The CDR3 loop is CASSFPPGALETQYF. CDR3 coding DNA: TGTGCCAGCAGTTTCCCTCCGGGGGCTCTGGAGACCCAGTACTTC.

The chain uses TRBV19 and TRBJ1-6; 9 bases are a match to TRBD1. Germline CDR1 reads LNHDA; CDR2 reads SQIVND (reference sequence). V trimming: 7 bases; J trimming: 0 bases; junction bases outside the gene matches: 13. The CDR3 sequence is 19 residues long. The CDR3 reads CASTEAGTGRSSYNSPLHF. The CDR3 DNA sequence: TGTGCCAGTACCGAAGCCGGGACAGGGAGGAGCTCCTATAATTCACCCCTCCACTTT.

V usage is TRBV4-1 and J usage is TRBJ1-6; no definite D call. Deletions cut 2 bases from V and 5 bases from J, with 19 bases between. The CDR3 runs 18 residues. The germline gives CDR1 MGHRA, CDR2 YSYEKL. DNA for the CDR3: TGCGCCAGCAGCCAACGGGCCATAGGGTCAGTAAATAATTCACCCCTCCACTTT. It yields the protein CASSQRAIGSVNNSPLHF.

The count of this clone is one. The rearrangement links TRBV7-9 to TRBJ1-1, with D possibly being TRBD1 (6 bases). Trimming took 5 bases from V and 4 from J, leaving 14 bases between them. Germline V lookup: CDR1 SEHNR, CDR2 FQNEAQ (reference sequence). This CDR3 has 14 residues. The CDR3: CASSSRGRGTEAFF. In DNA, the CDR3 is TGTGCCAGCAGCAGCCGGGGGCGCGGCACTGAAGCTTTCTTT.

This rearrangement joins TRBV4-3 to TRBJ2-1; D possibly uses TRBD1 or TRBD2 (7 bases each). The CDR3 is 15 amino acids. Germline V CDR1 and CDR2: LGHNA, YSLEER. Between the trimmed V and J ends, which lost 0 bases and 10 bases, there was a span of 16 bases. The CDR3 DNA is TGCGCCAGCAGCCAAGATCGTCAGCGGGACAGCGAGCAGTTCTTC. This sequence encodes CASSQDRQRDSEQFF.

The chain couples TRBV5-4 to TRBJ1-3; D not resolved. In germline, CDR1 is SGHNT, CDR2 YYREEE (reference sequence). Trimming took off 0 bases at V and 1 base at J, with 8 bases between the two ends. This CDR3 has 15 amino acids. CDR3 coding DNA: TGTGCCAGCAGCTTGGACGTAAGGTCTGGAAACACCATATATTTT. This translates into CASSLDVRSGNTIYF.

The rearrangement uses TRBV9 and TRBJ1-6; D gene uncertain. V was trimmed by 0 bases and J by 10 bases, leaving 8 bases between them. The germline gives CDR1 SGDLS, CDR2 YYNGEE. The CDR3 has 13 amino acids. The CDR3 DNA reads as TGTGCCAGCAGCGTAGGCGTAGGATCACCCCTCCACTTT. Amino acid sequence: CASSVGVGSPLHF.

The chain carries TRBV19 and TRBJ1-1, with a tentative D call TRBD1 (6 bases). Trimming shortened V by 2 bases and J by 0 bases, and 13 bases separated the two germline ends. This CDR3 spans 16 amino acids. Germline V lookup: CDR1 LNHDA, CDR2 SQIVND (reference sequence). The CDR3 is CASSIPRGGMNTEAFF. The CDR3 nucleotides are TGTGCCAGTAGTATACCGAGAGGGGGGATGAACACTGAAGCTTTCTTT.

J is TRBJ2-5 and V is TRBV30, with TRBD1 matching 7 bases. The germline CDR1 and CDR2 sequences are GTSNPN and SVGIG (reference sequence). J lost 4 bases, V lost 1 base, and 18 bases had no gene match. The CDR3 totals 18 residues. For the CDR3, the DNA is TGTGCCTGGAGTGACGGATGGACAGGCACGATAGTGGGAGAGACCCAGTACTTC. It codes for CAWSDGWTGTIVGETQYF.

This clone was observed a handful of times. V is TRBV2 and J is TRBJ2-1; possibly TRBD2 for D (5 bases). The CDR3 is made up of 11 amino acids. Per germline, CDR1 SNHLY and CDR2 FYNNEI. Trimming pared 6 bases from V and 14 bases from J, leaving 14 bases between. The CDR3 spells CASRLQSGEFF. The CDR3 DNA sequence: TGTGCCAGCAGATTACAATCCGGGGAGTTCTTC.

J is TRBJ1-4 and V is TRBV7-9; 7 bases are a match to TRBD1. Germline V gives CDR1 SEHNR, CDR2 FQNEAQ (reference sequence). V shed 3 bases and J 3 bases; nucleotides not matched to a gene: 7. CDR3 length equals 16 residues. The CDR3, as DNA: TGTGCCAGCAGCTTGGCAGGGGGGCCAGCTAATGAAAAACTGTTTTTT. The encoded protein is CASSLAGGPANEKLFF.

The chain employs TRBV4-2 and TRBJ1-1, with D unresolved. There are 15 residues in the CDR3. V dropped 0 bases and J dropped 5 bases, with 13 bases sitting between them. The germline CDR1 and CDR2 sequences are LGHNA and YNFKEQ. Here the CDR3 reads CASSQDYGVGTEAFF. The CDR3 DNA is TGTGCCAGCAGCCAAGATTACGGGGTGGGTACTGAAGCTTTCTTT.

This chain connects TRBV7-9 to TRBJ1-1; 9 nucleotides agree with TRBD1. The CDR3 length is 15 residues. The V gene's germline CDR1 is SEHNR and CDR2 FQNEAQ (reference sequence). The ends lost 1 base at V and 2 bases at J; junction bases unmatched: 2. CDR3 sequence reads: CASSLEGQGNTEAFF. The CDR3 DNA reads TGTGCCAGCAGCTTAGAGGGACAGGGAAACACTGAAGCTTTCTTT.

This chain links TRBV3-1 (or the pseudogene TRBV3-2) with TRBJ2-7; possibly TRBD2 for D (5 bases). The CDR3 contains 16 residues. Germline V gene sequence: CDR1 LGHDT, CDR2 YNNKEL (reference sequence). V lost 6 bases to trimming and J lost 1 base, with 19 bases between them. The CDR3, as DNA: TGTGCCAGCAGGTCTAGGCTAGCTTACCGGTCCTACGAGCAGTACGTC. Its protein product is CASRSRLAYRSYEQYV.

The chain carries TRBV18 and TRBJ1-4; TRBD1 is a possible D gene (5 bases). This CDR3 is built from 13 residues. The germline CDR1 and CDR2 sequences are KGHSH and LQKENI. V lost 4 bases and J 5 bases, leaving 8 bases between the germline ends. The CDR3, as DNA: TGTGCCAGCTCACGGGACCGAAATGAAAAACTGTTTTTT. Translated, it gives CASSRDRNEKLFF.

This clone showed up just once. This rearrangement joins TRBV5-8 to TRBJ1-5; 7 positions agree with TRBD1. Trimming at V came to 4 bases and at J to 3 bases, leaving 7 bases not matched to a gene. This CDR3 contains 15 residues. The germline V gene encodes CDR1 SGHTS and CDR2 YDEGEE. CDR3 protein: CASSPRTGTNQPQHF. Here the CDR3 DNA reads TGTGCCAGCAGCCCGCGGACAGGAACCAATCAGCCCCAGCATTTT.

The CDR3 DNA sequence: TGTGCCAGCAGCTTGTGGGCTAGCGGGAGAGGGAATGAGCAGTTCTTC. It translates to CASSLWASGRGNEQFF. The gene calls are TRBV5-4 and TRBJ2-1, with 10 nucleotides matching TRBD2. Germline lookup yields CDR1 SGHNT and CDR2 YYREEE (reference sequence). The junction had 8 bases not matched to a gene; V was cut back by 1 base and J by 7 bases. The CDR3 spans 16 residues.

V and J are TRBV24-1 and TRBJ2-5; a possible D gene is TRBD1 (7 bases). V gave up 4 bases and J gave up 5 bases, with 19 bases separating them. The CDR3 length is 16 residues. Germline CDR1 reads KGHDR; CDR2 reads SFDVKD. CDR3 in amino acids: CATSDNQGGLAETQYF. The CDR3 DNA follows: TGTGCCACCAGTGACAACCAGGGGGGACTGGCCGAGACCCAGTACTTC.

On this clone itself: Other DNA sequences in the sample encode the same CDR3. The V call is TRBV19, the J call TRBJ1-1; 7 bases are a match to TRBD1. Trimming removed 8 bases from V and 2 bases from J; junction bases left unmatched: 2. Germline values: CDR1 LNHDA, CDR2 SQIVND (reference sequence). The CDR3 contains 12 residues. CDR3 sequence: CASRTGNTEAFF. In nucleotides, the CDR3 is TGTGCCAGTCGGACAGGAAACACTGAAGCTTTCTTT.

The genes are TRBV28 and TRBJ1-5; TRBD1 is a possible D gene (6 bases). V shed 0 bases and J shed 4 bases, with 10 bases lying between them. CDR1 is MDHEN and CDR2 is SYDVKM in the germline V gene. The CDR3 extends over 15 amino acids. The CDR3 DNA reads TGTGCCAGCAGTTTATGGGGGGCGGGGAATCAGCCCCAGCATTTT. As protein: CASSLWGAGNQPQHF. Full variable domain (rest looked up from reference TRBV28 and TRBJ1-5): DVKVTQSSRYLVKRTGEKVFLECVQDMDHENMFWYRQDPGLGLRLIYFSYDVKMKEKGDIPEGYSVSREKKERFSLILESASTNQTSMYLCASSLWGAGNQPQHFGDGTRLSIL.